Given below is one TCR beta chain in context. In the original workflow: Amplifying reference gene primers gave estimates of nucleated cell counts. TCRdb keeps only in-frame clones here, not all; method: immunoSEQ multiplex PCR. V and J calls and clone size are as listed in that table; D and trimming were resolved from the DNA. The profile covers 110,000 or so clones, with under 90% appearing a single time and roughly 3.9% taken by the ten largest. This record comes from a study of blood T cell repertoires in COVID-19. In the study overall: Acute-phase and convalescent COVID-19 samples originated in the United States, Italy and Spain.

The CDR3 loop spans 14 amino acids. In germline, CDR1 is SNHLY, CDR2 FYNNEI. J was trimmed by 3 bases and V by 5 bases; bases with no gene match: 7. V usage is TRBV2 and J usage is TRBJ2-7, with 7 bases matching TRBD1. The receptor was isolated from a man aged 60 to 75 with acute or convalescent COVID-19. The sample was peripheral blood. The CDR3 bases are TGTGCCAGCAGTTCCGGGACAGATCTCTACGAGCAGTACTTC. It specifies CASSSGTDLYEQYF. Supplemented by reference TRBV2 and TRBJ2-7, the full variable domain reads EPEVTQTPSHQVTQMGQEVILRCVPISNHLYFYWYRQILGQKVEFLVSFYNNEISEKSEIFDDQFSVERPDGSNFTLKIRSTKLEDSAMYFCASSSGTDLYEQYFGPGTRLTVT.